The 4 T cell receptor beta chains given below trace back to one sample, sequenced in a study of cytomegalovirus exposure and HLA in healthy donors. Primers included in the PCR were 60 Vbeta and 13 Jbeta primers. Some clones are missing from TCRdb's copy, which holds only in-frame ones; the method was immunoSEQ multiplex PCR. The sample carries 65,000 to 70,000 clones, around 89% recorded once. The sample consisted of PBMCs. These receptors came from a woman in her 30s in good health and CMV-seropositive.

This clone was detected only once. The V gene is TRBV5-1, the J gene TRBJ2-2; 8 bases map to TRBD2. The V gene's germline CDR1 is SGHRS and CDR2 YFSETQ. The V gene end was trimmed by 0 bases and the J gene end by 5 bases; junction bases not matched to a gene: 12. The CDR3 is 18 amino acids. CDR3 loop: CASSLGPTGTSKTGELFF. As DNA, the CDR3 is TGCGCCAGCAGCTTGGGCCCAACCGGGACTAGTAAAACCGGGGAGCTGTTTTTT. Full variable domain (outside the CDR3, taken from reference TRBV5-1 and TRBJ2-2): KAGVTQTPRYLIKTRGQQVTLSCSPISGHRSVSWYQQTPGQGLQFLFEYFSETQRNKGNFPGRFSGRQFSNSRSEMNVSTLELGDSALYLCASSLGPTGTSKTGELFFGEGSRLTVL.

The chain carries TRBV5-8 and TRBJ2-5; weak D call: TRBD1 (5 bases). This CDR3 is built from 19 residues. Per the germline V gene, CDR1 is SGHTS and CDR2 is YDEGEE. V gave up 1 base and J gave up 0 bases, with 22 bases separating them. Here the CDR3 reads CASSLRGWNPGSYQETQYF. In nucleotides, the CDR3 is TGTGCCAGCAGCTTGAGGGGTTGGAATCCGGGCTCCTACCAAGAGACCCAGTACTTC.

Written as DNA, the CDR3 is TGTGCCACCAGCAGAGATGTGGCGACTAGCGGCTACGAGCAGTACTTC. Translation gives CATSRDVATSGYEQYF. This chain connects TRBV15 to TRBJ2-7; 9 positions match TRBD2. CDR1 is LNHNV, CDR2 YYDKDF, per germline (reference sequence). The CDR3 is 16 amino acids. Trimming at V came to 0 bases and at J to 3 bases, leaving 6 bases not matched to a gene.

The genes are TRBV10-3 and TRBJ2-7, with 15 bases fitting TRBD2. This CDR3 comprises 15 residues. Trimming removed 5 bases from V and 5 bases from J; junction bases left unmatched: 4. In germline, CDR1 is ENHRY, CDR2 SYGVKD. As DNA, the CDR3 is TGTGCCATCAGTCCTGGGACTAGCGGGAGGAACGAGCAGTACTTC. Protein: CAISPGTSGRNEQYF.